This TCR beta chain stems from a study of beta chain features in type 1 diabetes (dated by TCRdb to 2016 to 2018). In the study overall: Mean age, gender distribution, total cell number and subset yield did not differ between patients and healthy donors. Whereas all 30 or so donors provided naive and central memory subsets, regulatory and stem cell-like memory subsets were isolated from just 8 patients and roughly 8 healthy donors. A total of approximately 110,000,000 sorted cells were examined across all samples, and a strong correlation was observed between cell number per subset and RNA yield. The study compared the TCRB repertoires of sorted circulating CD4+ T cell subsets in recently diagnosed type 1 diabetes patients with those in matched healthy donors. The study at large found these results: At VDJ recombination sites, patients with type 1 diabetes made fewer insertions and deleted more nucleotides, a pattern implying thymic rearrangement abnormalities. Only small numbers of individuals were included in the HLA sub-analyses, which left unresolved whether HLA type had any influence on TCRB rearrangement. A moderate but significant shortening of TCRB CDR3 length was observed in type 1 diabetes patients in all four CD4+ subsets. Because cDNA was sequenced instead of genomic DNA, highly expressing activated cells could be over-represented, though the groups showed no difference in activation or CD3 levels. Shorter templates might have been favored by PCR, but patient and control samples were amplified and corrected together, so both groups would have been affected equally by any skew. Naive, central memory and regulatory TCRB repertoires appeared to be more alike among patients than among healthy donors.

Each donor gave one peripheral blood draw, averaging approximately 0.11 L, which was collected into heparinised tubes. Using a panel that included CD45RO, CCR7, CD25, CD127, CD95 and CD27, naive, central memory, regulatory and stem cell-like memory CD4+ T cells were sorted on a BD FACSAria II. All sorted populations exceeded 95% purity. PBMCs were isolated immediately by Lymphoprep density gradient centrifugation and stained directly without culture. To minimize batch effects, samples were stained and sorted in pairs, one healthy donor with one patient per experiment. CDR1 ENHRY and CDR2 SYGVKD were looked up in the germline V gene. The V end gives up 7 bases and the J end 8 bases, leaving 8 bases in the junction not matched to a gene. The CDR3 covers 13 residues, taking in both the cysteine and the phenylalanine. The DNA shown is the 39-base CDR3, in frame from base 1. The entire amount of isolated RNA was reverse transcribed using the High Capacity cDNA Reverse Transcription Kit, so the sequenced TCRB transcripts were expressed ones. Naive, central memory and regulatory T cell samples underwent deep immunoSEQ sequencing, averaging approximately 3.3 million total reads per sample. Sorted cells were lysed in RLT buffer and RNA was extracted with DNase-treated RNeasy Micro or Mini kits, depending on cell number. Each cell subset was processed separately to prevent cross-contamination, with patient and healthy donor samples processed together. Using the immunoSEQ multiplex PCR, TCRB sequences were amplified from cDNA into 87-bp fragments spanning the CDR3 region. The amplicons were sequenced using the Illumina HiSeq platform. In the source study's methods: PCR bias was corrected computationally using synthetic template baselines, and reads within Hamming distance 2 were collapsed, with unmergeable singletons discarded. By aligning reads against IMGT, V, D and J genes, CDR3 length, and insertions or deletions at six rearrangement sites were assigned. Within each subset, clonotype counts were normalized to the number of sorted cells before true diversity and Gini coefficients were calculated with the tcR R package. The overlap coefficient, calculated on TCRB nucleotide sequences, was used to measure repertoire sharing. Out-of-frame TCRB sequences from naive cells were analyzed as a proxy for the pre-selection repertoire. This immuneACCESS table, as held by TCRdb, lists in-frame sequences with V and J called but not all clones. Of the missing ones, under half trace to an unresolved V gene in checked studies; the others have no known cause. From that table come the V and J calls and clone size; the DNA was used to work out D and trimming. Across this sample there are about 360,000 clones, with around an eighth seen only once. Clones ranked in the top ten supply about 0.01% of the sample.

A remark on this clone: Its antigen is currently not known. Per-nucleotide qualities are absent, and no much larger clonotype sits a single base away.

This TCR was recovered from a young woman with type 1 diabetes. This chain is built from TRBV10-3 and TRBJ1-5; 7 central nucleotides agree with TRBD1. The material sequenced was naive CD4+ T cells from blood. Sample cell subset or site, as interpreted from the label and publication: true naive CD4+ T cells. The CDR3 region reads CAIKDRSWEPQHF. In nucleotides, the sequence is TGTGCCATCAAGGACAGGTCCTGGGAGCCCCAGCATTTT.